This passage covers 5 T cell receptor beta chains from one sample sequenced in a study of T cell responses to AZD1222 COVID-19 vaccine (dated by TCRdb to the early 2020s). The meaning of the sample's time point label: baseline before first vaccination. The library came from the immunoSEQ multiplex PCR assay. What TCRdb holds here is the immuneACCESS table cut down to in-frame rearrangements. Part of the clones is not present; checked against another copy, under half of the missing clones reflect an unresolved V gene, and the others are unexplained. The sample records around 170,000 clones, 90% of which are singletons. Roughly 1.6% of the sample comes from the top ten. Sample: peripheral blood, taken on day 0 of AZD1222 vaccination. The receptors derive from an adult in good health.

This sequence joins TRBV4-1 and TRBJ1-3; 7 positions agree with TRBD1. V dropped 5 bases and J dropped 0; count of bases not matched to a gene: 13. The CDR3 is made up of 18 amino acids. CDR1 is MGHRA and CDR2 is YSYEKL in the germline V gene. CDR3 loop: CASSSRDSLGISGNTIYF. The CDR3 nucleotides read TGCGCCAGCAGCTCCCGGGACAGCCTGGGGATCTCTGGAAACACCATATATTTT.

This chain links TRBV2 with TRBJ2-1; D is ambiguous. Germline loops: CDR1 SNHLY, CDR2 FYNNEI. Trimming shortened V by 8 bases and J by 4 bases, and 6 bases separated the two germline ends. The CDR3 has 11 residues. The CDR3 spells CASRAYNEQFF. CDR3 nucleotides: TGTGCCAGCCGGGCGTACAATGAGCAGTTCTTC.

V usage is TRBV10-3 and J usage is TRBJ2-7; unclear D gene. Deletions cut 8 bases from V and 2 bases from J, with 13 bases between. CDR1 is ENHRY, CDR2 SYGVKD, per germline. The CDR3 has 13 residues. CDR3 nucleotide sequence: TGTGCCATCCCTAAGGGTAGAGCCTACGAGCAGTACTTC. Translated: CAIPKGRAYEQYF.

This clone occurred once. One end of the junction does not line up with germline, which may come from a read error. The chain recombines TRBV10-2 with TRBJ1-5; the D is unclear. CDR1 is WSHSY and CDR2 is SAAADI in the germline V gene. This CDR3 has 14 amino acids. In nucleotides, the CDR3 is TGCGCCAGCAGTGAGTCGAGACAAAAACAGCCCCGGCATTTT. Amino acid sequence: CASSESRQKQPRHF.

This clone has just a few counts. The CDR3 is CAWSPYNEQFF. CDR3 nucleotide sequence: TGTGCCTGGAGCCCCTACAATGAGCAGTTCTTC. The chain uses TRBV30 and TRBJ2-1; D uncertain. Trimming cost V 3 bases and J 2 bases, with 2 bases left between them. The germline CDR1 and CDR2 sequences are GTSNPN and SVGIG (reference sequence). The length of the CDR3 is 11 residues.